Listed below are T cell receptor beta chains from one sample, sequenced in a study of blood T cell repertoires in COVID-19. Profiling relied on immunoSEQ multiplex PCR, and the TCRdb table lists in-frame clones only, not all of them. The sample carries around 100,000 clones, about 84% recorded once. Source material: peripheral blood. The origin of the receptors is a human donor in a cohort sampled during active COVID-19. The CDR3 runs from the conserved cysteine through the conserved F or W. The order of the fields is V gene, CDR3 protein.

TRBV29-1 CSVVVTSAYEQFF
TRBV9 CASSGMPGQKYSYNEQFF
TRBV10-1 CASSQGPTNEKLFF
TRBV7-8 CASSRIGLAENNEQFF
TRBV10-1 CASSAGVNQPQHF
TRBV11-2 CASSFYGRGIYNEQFF
TRBV4-1 CASSQGRLAGSTDTQYF
TRBV11-3 CASRGTGDATQYF
TRBV18 CASSRGQSETQYF
TRBV29-1 CSAGQKSYEQYF
TRBV25-1 CASGLAGAGELFF
TRBV15 CATSRDWLRDRFYGYTF
TRBV7-2 CASSSRGLAGAANTGELFF
TRBV20-1 CSARSQGTIYF
TRBV19 CASTRAGGASYEQYF
TRBV9 CASSVAPGEKLFF
TRBV6-1 CASSENSYEQYF
TRBV12-5 CASGPGLTRTGELFF
TRBV29-1 CSVSPGQGMKNTEAFF
TRBV4-1 CASSQEGGAGNTIYF
TRBV28 CASTDFGTIYF
TRBV7-2 CASSLVGDQPQHF
TRBV30 CAWTGGTGWYEQYF
TRBV7-8 CASSFLGQGISINEQFF
TRBV6-5 CASSYSILDSAEAFF
TRBV5-1 CASSRTGNMNTEAFF
TRBV3-1/TRBV3-2 CASSQTWGKAGEQFF
TRBV3-1/TRBV3-2 CASSHGNQPQHF
TRBV27 CASRPTGLNYGYTF
TRBV10-1 CASSEVSGDYNEQFF
TRBV3-1/TRBV3-2 CASTLVRAAPLLKDEQYF
TRBV7-9 CASSPLRGRSTDTQYF
TRBV6-6 CASSYSESNQPQHF
TRBV7-6 CASSPGGLGGANYGYTF
TRBV29-1 CSGGNTEAFF
TRBV5-1 CASSLESTGAEQYF
TRBV21-1 CASSRTGDGYTF
TRBV2 CATREGFFPVLTF
TRBV18 CASSQNTGSGNTIYF
TRBV7-6 CASSGGVLGSSRTDTQYF
TRBV10-2 CASSDVGAYSSYEQYF
TRBV9 CASSVGTSEPKYSYEQYF
TRBV12-3/TRBV12-4 CASNLGSAAFF
TRBV2 CASRATGVPTEAFF
TRBV4-1 CASSQPGQGTGELFF
TRBV29-1 CSAKAGYGYTF
TRBV11-2 CASSLDRRGRAGEQFF
TRBV7-2 CASSHGDSPNQPQHF
TRBV3-1/TRBV3-2 CASSQAPRTSASSYEQYF
TRBV5-8 CASTWGQGASYEQYF
TRBV6-5 CASSLVAGGNEQYF
TRBV6-5 CASSKTGGIQETQYF
TRBV7-2 CASSPQGTTNYGYTF
TRBV3-1/TRBV3-2 CASSRSKWEAFF
TRBV10-3 CAISSTGERETQYF
TRBV4-1 CASSQRDSFTDTQYF